This TCR beta chain was obtained from a study of spatial heterogeneity in lung cancer. Study at large: Patients with untreated early-stage non-small cell lung cancer, numbering some 68, were the donors. Where available, sequencing covered follow-up PBMC samples, taken at a median of about two years after resection.

As for time point: blood at routine non-recurrence follow-up after resection. TCRdb itself ran the 5' RACE reads through MiXCR, one entry per CDR3 protein. Seen here are 85,000 to 100,000 distinct CDR3 sequences, roughly a fifth observed once, and the top ten hold less than 25%. The germline CDR1 and CDR2 sequences are DFQATT and SNEGSKA (reference sequence). Trimming removed 0 bases from V and 2 bases from J, with 8 bases in between. The CDR3 totals 14 residues. The receptor comes from a male donor with early-stage non-small cell lung cancer. The source was PBMCs, collected at follow-up. This chain uses TRBV20-1 with TRBJ1-3; D remains ambiguous. CDR3 loop: CSARDERPGNTIYF. DNA of the CDR3: TGCAGTGCTAGAGATGAACGGCCTGGAAACACCATATATTTT.